The clone carrying this TCR beta chain was seen a handful of times. Its antigen is unidentified. A single record per CDR3 protein comes from TCRdb applying MiXCR to the 5' RACE reads. The data show roughly 580,000 distinct CDR3 sequences, about 20% seen once. The data stem from a study of T-cell memory formation after mild COVID-19. Notes on the study in general: Contracting CD4+ clones were located mainly in CM and EM, and CD8+ clones in EMRA.

The CDR3 contains 14 residues. The V end was cut by 2 bases, the J end by 3 bases, with 10 bases between. Germline V CDR1 and CDR2: GTSNPN, SVGIG (reference sequence). The chain links TRBV30 to TRBJ2-2; D remains unclear. The sample comprised PBMCs or a T cell subset sorted from them (not recorded which). The clonotype was recovered from an adult woman who had mild COVID-19 (a few samples of this study predate the infection). Cell type and time point are not known. The CDR3 coding sequence is TGTGCCTGGAGTTTGGACGTCTACACCGGGGAGCTGTTTTTT. It is translated as CAWSLDVYTGELFF.